Below are 29 T cell receptor beta chains sequenced from a single sample in a study of blood T cell repertoires in COVID-19. Produced via immunoSEQ multiplex PCR; TCRdb's table is partial and in-frame only. The sample consists of hundreds of thousands of clones, under 90% of them appearing once. The sequenced sample was PBMCs or T cells enriched from blood (not recorded which). The receptors were sampled from a man between 18 and 35 years old who had recovered from COVID-19.

This rearrangement joins TRBV28 to TRBJ2-7; D gene unclear. Germline V gene data show CDR1 as MDHEN and CDR2 as SYDVKM. CDR3 length: 15 residues. Trimming cost V 8 bases and J 1 base, with 18 bases left between them. As DNA, the CDR3 is TGTGCCAGCGCTACCTGGTTAGTTGAATCCTACGAGCAGTACTTC. This gives the protein CASATWLVESYEQYF.

CDR3 coding DNA: TGTGCCAGCAGCCCTAGCGGGACGACAGATACGCAGTATTTT. Translated: CASSPSGTTDTQYF. This chain uses TRBV3-1 (or the pseudogene TRBV3-2) with TRBJ2-3; 9 nucleotides align to TRBD2. Germline CDR1 is LGHDT and CDR2 is YNNKEL (reference sequence). The CDR3 is 14 residues long. The ends lost 4 bases at V and 3 bases at J; junction bases unmatched: 2.

The chain links TRBV3-1 (or the pseudogene TRBV3-2) to TRBJ2-5; the D is unclear. CDR3 length: 12 amino acids. V was cut by 2 bases and J by 5 bases, with 6 bases left in between. CDR1 and CDR2 from the germline V gene are LGHDT and YNNKEL (reference sequence). The CDR3 is CASSQSQETQYF. The CDR3 DNA follows: TGTGCCAGCAGCCAATCCCAGGAGACCCAGTACTTC.

The rearrangement links TRBV6-4 to TRBJ1-6; 10 bases map to TRBD1. CDR3 length equals 15 residues. CDR1 and CDR2 from the germline V gene are MRHNA and SNTAGT. Unmatched junction bases numbered 8, after V lost 5 bases and J lost 10 bases. CDR3 sequence reads: CASSPGQGERSPLHF. The CDR3 DNA reads TGTGCCAGCAGTCCTGGACAGGGGGAAAGATCACCCCTCCACTTT.

The chain couples TRBV7-9 to TRBJ1-3, with TRBD1 matching over 11 bases. CDR3 length: 17 amino acids. CDR1 and CDR2 from the germline V gene are SEHNR and FQNEAQ (reference sequence). V was pared by 5 bases and J by 0 bases, with 6 bases of the junction left unmatched. This CDR3 is CASSEPGTGGSGNTIYF. Written as DNA, the CDR3 is TGTGCCAGCAGCGAACCCGGGACAGGGGGCTCTGGAAACACCATATATTTT.

In DNA form, the CDR3 reads TGTGCCAGCAGCCCTAGCGGGAAGCGCTATGGCTACACCTTC. Residues: CASSPSGKRYGYTF. The V gene is TRBV5-8, the J gene TRBJ1-2; no definite D call. Germline V gene sequence: CDR1 SGHTS, CDR2 YDEGEE. V gave up 4 bases and J gave up 4 bases, with 14 bases separating them. This CDR3 contains 14 residues. The full variable domain, its missing parts supplied by reference TRBV5-8 and TRBJ1-2, is EAGVTQSPTHLIKTRGQQATLRCSPISGHTSVYWYQQALGLGLQFLLWYDEGEERNRGNFPPRFSGRQFPNYSSELNVNALELEDSALYLCASSPSGKRYGYTFGSGTRLTVV.

This clone was counted once. The V call is TRBV19, the J call TRBJ2-1; 10 bases align to TRBD2. This CDR3 comprises 14 residues. CDR1 is LNHDA, CDR2 SQIVND, per germline (reference sequence). Trimming removed 5 bases from V and 9 bases from J; junction bases left unmatched: 7. The CDR3 coding sequence is TGTGCCAGTAGTCCTAGCGGGAGATTCGGTGAGCAGTTCTTC. It is translated as CASSPSGRFGEQFF.

This clone showed up just once. The genes are TRBV6-4 and TRBJ2-3; 11 nucleotides agree with TRBD1. This CDR3 is 14 amino acids long. V trimming: 10 bases; J trimming: 4 bases; junction bases outside the gene matches: 7. Germline V gene sequence: CDR1 MRHNA, CDR2 SNTAGT. The CDR3 spells CATSGTGGADTQYF. In DNA, the CDR3 is TGTGCCACATCCGGGACAGGGGGTGCAGATACGCAGTATTTT.

The V gene is TRBV7-9, the J gene TRBJ1-2, with a possible D match to TRBD1 (5 bases). The CDR3 has 15 residues. V was pared by 1 base and J by 0 bases, with 9 bases between. In germline, CDR1 is SEHNR, CDR2 FQNEAQ (reference sequence). The CDR3 DNA reads TGTGCCAGCAGCTTAGTCAGGGAAACTAACTATGGCTACACCTTC. This codes for CASSLVRETNYGYTF.

This rearrangement joins TRBV23-1 to TRBJ1-5; 8 bases fit TRBD1. TRBV23-1 is filed as an ORF, its function uncertain. This CDR3 region has 17 residues. Unmatched junction bases numbered 17, after V lost 8 bases and J lost 5 bases. This chain's CDR3 is CASGGKGQGAFDQPQHF. The CDR3, as DNA: TGCGCCAGCGGGGGAAAGGGGCAGGGGGCTTTTGATCAGCCCCAGCATTTT.

The J gene is TRBJ1-5, the V gene TRBV20-1; D is possibly TRBD1 (5 bases). Germline lookup yields CDR1 DFQATT and CDR2 SNEGSKA (reference sequence). This CDR3 is 13 amino acids long. Trimming cost V 3 bases and J 4 bases, with 10 bases left between them. CDR3 protein: CSASGGGNQPQHF. The CDR3 nucleotides read TGCAGTGCTAGTGGGGGGGGTAATCAGCCCCAGCATTTT.

This clone came up a few times. J is TRBJ2-1 and V is TRBV13; 12 positions agree with TRBD2. V shed 5 bases and J 0 bases; nucleotides not matched to a gene: 20. The CDR3 is made up of 22 amino acids. Germline V gene sequence: CDR1 PRHDT, CDR2 FYEKMQ (reference sequence). Here the CDR3 reads CASSPLLIDGTSGPSSYNEQFF. CDR3 coding DNA: TGTGCCAGCAGCCCATTACTTATCGACGGGACTAGCGGGCCGAGCTCCTACAATGAGCAGTTCTTC.

The chain joins TRBV18 to TRBJ1-1; a possible D gene is TRBD1 (5 bases). The V end lost 2 bases, the J end lost 4 bases, and 11 bases lay between the germline ends. CDR1 and CDR2 (germline): KGHSH, LQKENI. CDR3 length equals 14 residues. As DNA, the CDR3 is TGTGCCAGCTCACCAGGGGCGGTGACCACTGAAGCTTTCTTT. It translates to CASSPGAVTTEAFF.

In DNA form, the CDR3 reads TGTGCCAGTATGCAAGGGGTGGACACCATATATTTT. Protein: CASMQGVDTIYF. V and J are TRBV19 and TRBJ1-3; D possibly corresponds to TRBD1 (5 bases). CDR3 length equals 12 residues. V lost 7 bases to trimming and J lost 8 bases, with 12 bases between them. Germline CDR1 and CDR2: LNHDA and SQIVND (reference sequence).

This clone was observed a handful of times. The chain employs TRBV5-4 and TRBJ1-2, with 11 bases identical to TRBD1. The CDR3 runs to 16 residues. V lost 4 bases, J lost 5 bases, and 10 bases stayed unmatched. Germline V gene lookup returns CDR1 SGHNT and CDR2 YYREEE (reference sequence). The CDR3 DNA reads as TGTGCCAGCAGCGTTGCCCAAGGACAGGGGGCTTATGGCTACACCTTC. This sequence encodes CASSVAQGQGAYGYTF. Variable domain in full (rest from reference TRBV5-4 and TRBJ1-2): ETGVTQSPTHLIKTRGQQVTLRCSSQSGHNTVSWYQQALGQGPQFIFQYYREEENGRGNFPPRFSGLQFPNYSSELNVNALELDDSALYLCASSVAQGQGAYGYTFGSGTRLTVV.

The V gene is TRBV30, the J gene TRBJ1-2; a weak D match, TRBD1 (5 bases). Germline V gene data show CDR1 as GTSNPN and CDR2 as SVGIG (reference sequence). The CDR3 consists of 13 residues. V was trimmed by 4 bases and J by 1 base, leaving 10 bases between them. The CDR3 region is CAWTLGLNYGYTF. As DNA, the CDR3 is TGTGCCTGGACCCTGGGACTTAACTATGGCTACACCTTC. Supplemented by reference TRBV30 and TRBJ1-2, the full variable domain reads SQTIHQWPATLVQPVGSPLSLECTVEGTSNPNLYWYRQAAGRGLQLLFYSVGIGQISSEVPQNLSASRPQDRQFILSSKKLLLSDSGFYLCAWTLGLNYGYTFGSGTRLTVV.

V is TRBV7-9 and J is TRBJ2-1; 15 bases align to TRBD2. CDR3 length: 16 amino acids. Trimming removed 4 bases from V and 9 bases from J; junction bases left unmatched: 7. The germline gives CDR1 SEHNR, CDR2 FQNEAQ (reference sequence). CDR3 sequence reads: CASSSGLAGGLSEQFF. CDR3 nucleotides: TGTGCCAGCAGCTCAGGACTAGCGGGAGGGCTGAGTGAGCAGTTCTTC.

The chain joins TRBV28 to TRBJ1-2, with 9 bases lining up with TRBD1. Germline CDR1 is MDHEN and CDR2 is SYDVKM. This CDR3 comprises 15 residues. Trimming cost V 7 bases and J 4 bases; bases outside gene matches: 10. This CDR3 is CASTFPGQGSYGYTF. The CDR3 DNA reads as TGTGCCAGCACATTTCCCGGACAGGGGAGCTATGGCTACACCTTC.

The chain combines TRBV10-3 with TRBJ2-3; perhaps TRBD2 as D (8 bases). The germline V and J ends were trimmed by 10 bases and 7 bases, with 27 bases remaining between them. CDR3 length: 16 residues. Germline-derived CDR1 and CDR2 are ENHRY and SYGVKD. The CDR3 bases are TGTGCCACCAACCGGGAGGGGCAGGGGGGGACCTATACGCAGTATTTT. Residues: CATNREGQGGTYTQYF.

This clone came up a few times. The CDR3 coding sequence is TGTGCCACCAGTGACCCGCTAGCGGGACCTCCCTACGAGCAGTACTTC. It codes for CATSDPLAGPPYEQYF. The chain couples TRBV24-1 to TRBJ2-7; 9 nucleotides match TRBD2. V dropped 4 bases and J dropped 2; count of bases not matched to a gene: 8. The germline CDR1 and CDR2 sequences are KGHDR and SFDVKD. The CDR3 consists of 16 residues.

The chain joins TRBV5-6 to TRBJ1-3; no clear D gene. CDR1 is SGHDT and CDR2 is YYEEEE in the germline V gene. The CDR3 loop spans 13 amino acids. V dropped 4 bases and J dropped 8 bases, with 13 bases sitting between them. The CDR3 bases are TGTGCCAGCAGCCCGTGGGGAGTAGACACCATATATTTT. It encodes CASSPWGVDTIYF. Using reference TRBV5-6 and TRBJ1-3 for the parts outside the CDR3, the full variable domain is DAGVTQSPTHLIKTRGQQVTLRCSPKSGHDTVSWYQQALGQGPQFIFQYYEEEERQRGNFPDRFSGHQFPNYSSELNVNALLLGDSALYLCASSPWGVDTIYFGEGSWLTVV.

The chain is built from TRBV19 and TRBJ1-3, with TRBD1 matching over 7 bases. The germline V gene encodes CDR1 LNHDA and CDR2 SQIVND (reference sequence). This CDR3 comprises 15 residues. V dropped 8 bases and J dropped 9; count of bases not matched to a gene: 16. In nucleotides, the CDR3 is TGTGCCAGTTGGCGAGGCGGGACAGCCGATGGCACCATATATTTT. Translating gives CASWRGGTADGTIYF.

The chain joins TRBV30 to TRBJ2-3, with D possibly matching TRBD1 (6 bases). The germline CDR1 and CDR2 sequences are GTSNPN and SVGIG (reference sequence). Trimming cost V 2 bases and J 3 bases, with 15 bases left between them. The CDR3 totals 15 residues. CDR3 loop: CAWSSTGYRTDTQYF. The CDR3, as DNA: TGTGCCTGGAGTTCCACAGGGTACCGGACAGATACGCAGTATTTT.

The chain combines TRBV7-9 with TRBJ2-7; the D is unclear. V lost 2 bases and J 2 bases, leaving 10 bases between the germline ends. CDR3 length equals 14 residues. The V gene's germline CDR1 is SEHNR and CDR2 FQNEAQ (reference sequence). The CDR3: CASSLQVPPYEQYF. The CDR3 coding sequence is TGTGCCAGCAGCTTACAGGTACCCCCCTACGAGCAGTACTTC.

The chain employs TRBV28 and TRBJ1-6; maybe TRBD1 (6 bases). Germline values: CDR1 MDHEN, CDR2 SYDVKM. This CDR3 has 14 amino acids. V lost 6 bases, J lost 7 bases, and 13 bases lay in between. The CDR3 region is CASRVTGYNSPLHF. CDR3 sequence (DNA): TGTGCCAGCAGAGTAACAGGGTACAATTCACCCCTCCACTTT.

This clone was detected a few times. The J gene is TRBJ1-2, the V gene TRBV4-1; D may be TRBD1 (5 bases). V was trimmed by 5 bases and J by 8 bases, leaving 18 bases between them. The CDR3 length is 14 residues. CDR1 is MGHRA, CDR2 YSYEKL, per germline. The CDR3 loop is CASSTPGNRNGYTF. The CDR3 region has the DNA TGCGCCAGCAGCACACCAGGGAATCGTAACGGCTACACCTTC.

Comment on this clone: The junction departs from germline at one end; a sequencing error may be responsible. This chain uses TRBV6-2 or TRBV6-3 with TRBJ2-7, with D hard to call. This CDR3 is 13 amino acids long. Germline V gives CDR1 MNHEY, CDR2 SVGEGT. The CDR3 sequence: CASSYSKSSVLDF. The CDR3 DNA follows: TGTGCCAGCAGTTACTCGAAGTCGTCCGTTCTAGACTTC.

This clone has just a few counts. V and J are TRBV2 and TRBJ1-1, with a weak D call TRBD1 (5 bases). There are 13 residues in the CDR3. V lost 10 bases and J 7 bases, leaving 19 bases between the germline ends. Looked up from germline, CDR1 is SNHLY and CDR2 is FYNNEI. The CDR3 spells CATGLPGVLEAFF. CDR3 nucleotide sequence: TGTGCCACGGGACTCCCCGGGGTTCTTGAAGCTTTCTTT.

This chain links TRBV19 with TRBJ1-5; the match to TRBD1 covers 10 bases. Germline values: CDR1 LNHDA, CDR2 SQIVND (reference sequence). The CDR3 loop spans 17 amino acids. V was clipped by 9 bases and J by 3 bases; unmatched bases: 14. The CDR3 spells CASLSSGQGLYNQPQHF. CDR3 DNA sequence: TGTGCCAGCCTTTCTTCGGGACAGGGGCTGTACAATCAGCCCCAGCATTTT. Combining the CDR3 with reference TRBV19 and TRBJ1-5 gives the whole variable domain DGGITQSPKYLFRKEGQNVTLSCEQNLNHDAMYWYRQDPGQGLRLIYYSQIVNDFQKGDIAEGYSVSREKKESFPLTVTSAQKNPTAFYLCASLSSGQGLYNQPQHFGDGTRLSIL.